The TCR beta chain described here comes from a study of T cells in Graves' hyperthyroidism and ophthalmopathy. Study-wide findings and caveats: Most thyroid-expanded clonotypes above 0.001 were also found in blood.

Turning to this clonotype: The antigen remains undetermined.

CDR1 SEHNR and CDR2 FQNEAQ come from the germline V gene (reference sequence). This CDR3 is 14 amino acids long. V lost 5 bases, J lost 8 bases, and 8 bases stayed unmatched. Amplification of TCR beta CDR3 regions was performed using RNA transcripts as template. HTBI primers were the set used in a first-round RT-PCR of the TCR CDR3. TCRdb reprocessed the multiplex PCR reads with MiXCR, giving one entry per CDR3 protein. Among hundreds of thousands of distinct CDR3 sequences listed, 12% to 15% were seen once. The chain employs TRBV7-9 and TRBJ2-2; 7 bases agree with TRBD1. The specimen sequenced was blood. The TCR was taken from a young woman with Graves' hyperthyroidism. The CDR3 sequence is CASSLGTVAGELFF. In DNA, the CDR3 is TGTGCCAGCAGCCTGGGGACAGTTGCAGGGGAGCTGTTTTTT. The full variable domain, completed using reference TRBV7-9 and TRBJ2-2, is DTGVSQNPRHKITKRGQNVTFRCDPISEHNRLYWYRQTLGQGPEFLTYFQNEAQLEKSRLLSDRFSAERPKGSFSTLEIQRTEQGDSAMYLCASSLGTVAGELFFGEGSRLTVL.